A single sample gave rise to the 10 T cell receptor beta chains below, sequenced in a study of Ad26.COV2.S vaccination and SARS-CoV-2 variants. Profiled with immunoSEQ multiplex PCR; TCRdb holds only in-frame clones, not every one. This sample carries 300,000 to 500,000 clones, approximately 90% of them seen once, and the ten largest clones take around 3.4%. The treatment denotes: 15 to 20 received Ad26.COV2.S at low or high dose, single or two shots; roughly five received placebo; per-sample allocation not given. Sampling occurred on day 63 after the first vaccine or placebo injection. The source material was peripheral blood, sampled in a trial of Ad26.COV2.S vaccine versus placebo. These receptors all come from a person aged 18-65 years who received the Ad26.COV2.S COVID-19 vaccine or a placebo.

This rearrangement joins TRBV29-1 to TRBJ1-1; 9 bases align to TRBD1. CDR1 and CDR2 (germline): SQVTM, ANQGSEA. The CDR3 covers 16 residues. Losses at the gene ends were 0 bases for V and 5 bases for J; bases not matched to a gene: 10. The CDR3 sequence is CSVEDSRQGVRTEAFF. CDR3 bases: TGCAGCGTTGAAGATTCGAGACAGGGGGTTCGAACTGAAGCTTTCTTT.

The rearrangement links TRBV19 to TRBJ2-3, with unresolved D. The length of the CDR3 is 15 residues. Germline loops: CDR1 LNHDA, CDR2 SQIVND (reference sequence). V lost 3 bases and J lost 0, with 10 bases in between. The CDR3 region is CASSIYAPSTDTQYF. CDR3 sequence (DNA): TGTGCCAGTAGTATCTATGCCCCTAGCACAGATACGCAGTATTTT.

The rearrangement uses TRBV6-1 and TRBJ2-2, with D possibly matching TRBD2 (6 bases). The V end was cut by 0 bases, the J end by 5 bases, with 13 bases between. This CDR3 spans 16 amino acids. Looked up from germline, CDR1 is MNHNS and CDR2 is SASEGT. The CDR3 sequence: CASSEAGRGSTGELFF. The CDR3 DNA sequence: TGTGCCAGCAGTGAAGCTGGCCGGGGGAGTACCGGGGAGCTGTTTTTT.

The chain combines TRBV19 with TRBJ2-3; D may be TRBD1 or TRBD2 (5 bases each). V dropped 5 bases and J dropped 3 bases, with 6 bases sitting between them. Germline CDR1 reads LNHDA; CDR2 reads SQIVND (reference sequence). The CDR3 covers 12 residues. CDR3 protein: CASSWGTDTQYF. In DNA, the CDR3 is TGTGCCAGTAGTTGGGGGACAGATACGCAGTATTTT.

V gene TRBV6-1 combines with J gene TRBJ2-1; possibly TRBD2 for D (6 bases). The CDR3 consists of 12 residues. The V end was cut by 2 bases, the J end by 11 bases, with 10 bases between. CDR1 and CDR2 (germline): MNHNS, SASEGT. CDR3 nucleotide sequence: TGTGCCAGCAGTGAAACAGCGGGTAAGCAGTTCTTC. This codes for CASSETAGKQFF.

This rearrangement joins TRBV10-1 to TRBJ2-4, with a possible D match to TRBD1 (5 bases). The CDR3 consists of 17 residues. V lost 10 bases and J 0 bases, leaving 22 bases between the germline ends. Germline V CDR1 and CDR2: WNHNN, SYGVQD (reference sequence). The CDR3 is CAKQPFPAGLAKNIQYF. The CDR3 DNA follows: TGCGCCAAACAACCTTTTCCGGCAGGGCTAGCCAAAAACATTCAGTACTTC.

The gene calls are TRBV10-1 and TRBJ1-2; tentatively, D is TRBD1 (6 bases). V dropped 7 bases and J dropped 6 bases, with 15 bases sitting between them. CDR1 WNHNN and CDR2 SYGVQD come from the germline V gene (reference sequence). The CDR3 sequence is 13 residues long. The DNA for the CDR3 is TGCGCCAGCAACCTACAGGGTTGGGATGGCTACACCTTC. Its protein product is CASNLQGWDGYTF.

The V call is TRBV11-2, the J call TRBJ2-2; D tentatively reads TRBD1 or TRBD2 (5 bases each). The germline V gene encodes CDR1 SGHAT and CDR2 FQNNGV. The CDR3 is made up of 13 amino acids. V was pared by 5 bases and J by 6 bases, with 10 bases between. The CDR3 bases are TGTGCCAGCAGCGGGGGTTTACCCGGGGAGCTGTTTTTT. Translation gives CASSGGLPGELFF.

This clone was seen a single time. The same CDR3 can be traced to other DNA sequences in this sample. This chain links TRBV7-9 with TRBJ2-1, with D perhaps TRBD1 or TRBD2 (5 bases each). CDR1 and CDR2 (germline): SEHNR, FQNEAQ (reference sequence). The CDR3 sequence is 13 residues long. V dropped 1 base and J dropped 8 bases, with 9 bases sitting between them. In nucleotides, the CDR3 is TGTGCCAGCAGCTTAGTTGTGGGGGATGAGCAGTTCTTC. This gives the protein CASSLVVGDEQFF.

V gene TRBV15 combines with J gene TRBJ2-3; D is unclear. This CDR3 contains 15 residues. Trimming pared 0 bases from V and 5 bases from J, leaving 12 bases between. CDR1 and CDR2 from the germline V gene are LNHNV and YYDKDF (reference sequence). CDR3 amino acids: CATSRDLGTGDTQYF. CDR3 DNA sequence: TGTGCCACCAGCAGAGATTTAGGAACGGGAGATACGCAGTATTTT.